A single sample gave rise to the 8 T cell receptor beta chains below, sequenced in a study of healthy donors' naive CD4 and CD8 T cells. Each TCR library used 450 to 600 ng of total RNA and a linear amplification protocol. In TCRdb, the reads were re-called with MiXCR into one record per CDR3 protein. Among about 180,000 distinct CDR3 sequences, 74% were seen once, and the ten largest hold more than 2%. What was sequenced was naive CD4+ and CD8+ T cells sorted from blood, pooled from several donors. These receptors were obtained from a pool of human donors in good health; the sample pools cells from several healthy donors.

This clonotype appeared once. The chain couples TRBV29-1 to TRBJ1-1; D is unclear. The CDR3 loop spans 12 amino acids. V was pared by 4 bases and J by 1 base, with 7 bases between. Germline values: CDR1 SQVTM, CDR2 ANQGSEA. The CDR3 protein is CSVARRNTEAFF. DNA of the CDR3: TGCAGCGTTGCCCGGAGGAACACTGAAGCTTTCTTT.

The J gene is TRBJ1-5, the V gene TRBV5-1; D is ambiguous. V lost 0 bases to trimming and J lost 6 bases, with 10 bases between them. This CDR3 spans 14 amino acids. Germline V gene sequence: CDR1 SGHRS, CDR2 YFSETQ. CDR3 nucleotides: TGCGCCAGCAGCTTGGATGGCTTTAGTCAGCCCCAGCATTTT. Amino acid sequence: CASSLDGFSQPQHF.

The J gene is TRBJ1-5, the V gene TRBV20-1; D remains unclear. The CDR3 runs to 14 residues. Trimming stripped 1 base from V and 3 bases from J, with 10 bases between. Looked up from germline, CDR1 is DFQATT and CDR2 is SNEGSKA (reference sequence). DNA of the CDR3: TGCAGTGCTAGAGCTGGACGGAACAATCAGCCCCAGCATTTT. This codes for CSARAGRNNQPQHF.

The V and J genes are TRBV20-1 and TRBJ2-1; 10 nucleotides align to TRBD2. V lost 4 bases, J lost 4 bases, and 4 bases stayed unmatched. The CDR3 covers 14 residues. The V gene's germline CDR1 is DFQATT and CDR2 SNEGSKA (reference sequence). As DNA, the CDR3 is TGCAGTGCTAAAGTAGCGGGAGGATACAATGAGCAGTTCTTC. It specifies CSAKVAGGYNEQFF.

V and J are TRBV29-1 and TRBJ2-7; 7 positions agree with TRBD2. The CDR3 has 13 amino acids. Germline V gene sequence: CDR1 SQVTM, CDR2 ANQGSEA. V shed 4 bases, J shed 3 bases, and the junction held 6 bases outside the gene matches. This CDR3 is CSVVAGANYEQYF. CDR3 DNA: TGCAGCGTTGTGGCGGGAGCCAACTACGAGCAGTACTTC.

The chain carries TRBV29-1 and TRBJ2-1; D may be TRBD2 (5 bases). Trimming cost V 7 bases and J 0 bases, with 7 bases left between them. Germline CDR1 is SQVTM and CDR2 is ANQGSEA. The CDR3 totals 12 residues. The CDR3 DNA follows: TGCAGCGGTGGGAGCTCCTACAATGAGCAGTTCTTC. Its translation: CSGGSSYNEQFF.

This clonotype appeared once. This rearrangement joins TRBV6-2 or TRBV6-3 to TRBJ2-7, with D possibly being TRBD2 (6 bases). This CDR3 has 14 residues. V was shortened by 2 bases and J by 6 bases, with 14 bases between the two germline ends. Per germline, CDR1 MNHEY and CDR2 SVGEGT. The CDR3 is CASSYPRHGGEQYF. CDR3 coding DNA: TGTGCCAGCAGTTACCCGCGGCACGGGGGCGAGCAGTACTTC.

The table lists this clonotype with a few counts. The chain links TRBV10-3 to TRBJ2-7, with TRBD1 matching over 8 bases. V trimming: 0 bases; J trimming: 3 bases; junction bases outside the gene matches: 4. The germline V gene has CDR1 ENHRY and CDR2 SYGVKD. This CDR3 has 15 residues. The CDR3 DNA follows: TGTGCCATCAGTGAGTCGTGGACAGGGAACTACGAGCAGTACGTC. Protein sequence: CAISESWTGNYEQYV.